A single T cell receptor beta chain is shown here with its context. Its antigen remains unidentified. Trimming cost V 8 bases and J 5 bases, with 18 bases left between them. Germline-derived CDR1 and CDR2 are SGHTA and FQGTGA. This CDR3 contains 15 residues. This sample was included in a study of circulating and synovial CD4+ cells in juvenile arthritis. Study-wide points: These blood cells shared more CDR3 sequences with synovium than bulk blood. Traditional Vbeta family usage analysis missed the pathogenic-like versus bulk difference. Bulk blood CD4 repertoires were more diverse than these.

Produced via immunoSEQ multiplex PCR; TCRdb's table is partial and in-frame only. This table holds tens of thousands of clones, 90% to 95% found once. The sample consisted of CD4+ T cells from blood. This TCR was recovered from a human donor with juvenile idiopathic arthritis. The chain carries TRBV7-3 and TRBJ1-4, with D perhaps matching TRBD1 (5 bases). The CDR3 here is CASGKVTKGNEKLFF. The CDR3 nucleotides are TGTGCCAGCGGCAAAGTTACCAAGGGGAATGAAAAACTGTTTTTT.